The TCR beta chain described here comes from a study of CD8 T cells in Susac syndrome. With 2 bases removed from V and 3 bases from J, the gap between germline ends came to 8 bases. Germline loops: CDR1 SQVTM, CDR2 ANQGSEA. CDR3 length: 12 residues. Reverse transcription used about 0.5 to 1 ug RNA and random hexamers. TCR beta CDR3 was amplified by immunoSEQ multiplex PCR. This amplification extended across 54 Vbeta and 13 Jbeta segments. TCRdb processed the immunoSEQ multiplex PCR reads anew with MiXCR; each CDR3 protein has one entry. The sample records about 280,000 distinct CDR3 sequences, approximately 84% being singletons. From blood CD8+ and CD4+ T cells, the TCR beta chain was sequenced. The authors negatively isolated CD8+ and CD4+ T cells and FACS-enriched TEMRA cells.

Specimen: CD8+ T cells from PBMCs. This chain connects TRBV29-1 to TRBJ2-7; weak D call: TRBD1 (5 bases). The receptor was isolated from a human donor with multiple sclerosis. CDR3 nucleotides: TGCAGCGTTGAAACAGGATTCTACGAGCAGTACTTC. As protein: CSVETGFYEQYF.